The rows below give T cell receptor beta chains drawn from one sample of a study of cytomegalovirus exposure and HLA in healthy donors. Method: immunoSEQ multiplex PCR; TCRdb's copy keeps in-frame clones and lacks some. The sample yields under 200,000 clones, around 80% seen once. Sequenced input: PBMCs. The receptor source for this set is a male donor in good health and CMV-seropositive. Each CDR3 is given with its conserved first and last residue. A D gene is named only where the DNA matches it firmly. Some rows have no size entry. The others give once, few or many, or a class for an expanded clone.

D	V	size	J	DNA	CDR3
TRBD1	TRBV29-1	.	TRBJ1-2	TGCAGCGCCCGACAGGGGGCAGGGGAAGGCTACACCTTC	CSARQGAGEGYTF
TRBD2	TRBV7-8	.	TRBJ2-2	TGTGCCAGCAGCCACCGACTAGCGGGCACCGGGGAGCTGTTTTTT	CASSHRLAGTGELFF
TRBD2	TRBV29-1	.	TRBJ2-3	TGCAGCGTTAGACTAGCGGTTGCAGATACGCAGTATTTT	CSVRLAVADTQYF
TRBD1	TRBV7-8	.	TRBJ1-6	TGTGCCAGCAGCTTACGGGACAGGGGCCTACAGGCACCCCTCCACTTT	CASSLRDRGLQAPLHF
.	TRBV28	.	TRBJ2-5	TGTGCCAGCAGTTTCGGGGGTAGGGTCTACCAAGAGACCCAGTACTTC	CASSFGGRVYQETQYF
TRBD1	TRBV25-1	.	TRBJ1-2	TGTGCCAGCAGTGAGTGGACAGGGGGCTATGGCTACACCTTC	CASSEWTGGYGYTF
TRBD2	TRBV5-1	.	TRBJ2-1	TGCGCCAGCAGCTTGCTTAGCGGGAGAGGGGTCAATGAGCAGTTCTTC	CASSLLSGRGVNEQFF
.	TRBV28	.	TRBJ2-7	TGTGCCGGCCGCGGCGGCAGGGGAGGGCCTCGCGAGCAGTACTTC	CAGRGGRGGPREQYF
.	TRBV6-4	.	TRBJ1-1	TGTGCCAGCAGTGACTCGAACAGAGACACTGAAGCTTTCTTT	CASSDSNRDTEAFF
.	TRBV9	.	TRBJ2-1	TGTGCCAGCAGCCCGACGACAGGTCGGGGTGAGCAGTTCTTC	CASSPTTGRGEQFF
TRBD1	TRBV7-2	.	TRBJ1-4	TGTGCCAGCAGCCAGATCGGAGGGACAGGTGAAAAACTGTTTTTT	CASSQIGGTGEKLFF
TRBD1	TRBV6-6	.	TRBJ2-1	TGTGCCTCCCATGGCTGGGACACATCACAGGGGAATGAGCAGTTCTTC	CASHGWDTSQGNEQFF
TRBD1	TRBV5-1	.	TRBJ1-4	TGCGCCAGCAGCGAGACAGGGCAGAGGGGTGAAAAACTGTTTTTT	CASSETGQRGEKLFF
.	TRBV28	once	TRBJ1-1	TGTGCCAGCAGTTTATTCGGGGGGCTGGACACTGAAGCTTTCTTT	CASSLFGGLDTEAFF
.	TRBV19	once	TRBJ1-4	TGTGCCAGTAGTACGACAGCCCTTTCTGAAAAACTGTTTTTT	CASSTTALSEKLFF
.	TRBV27	.	TRBJ2-3	TGTGCCAGCAGTTTATCGAGCAGCACAGATACGCAGTATTTT	CASSLSSSTDTQYF
.	TRBV7-2	.	TRBJ2-5	TGTGCCAGCAGCCCGCAAGAGACCCAGTACTTC	CASSPQETQYF
TRBD1	TRBV7-9	.	TRBJ2-3	TGTGCCAGCAGCTCTCGACAGGGAGTTCTCACAGATACGCAGTATTTT	CASSSRQGVLTDTQYF
.	TRBV19	few	TRBJ2-5	TGTGCCAGTAGTATCGGGTTAGCGGTAGACCAAGAGACCCAGTACTTC	CASSIGLAVDQETQYF
.	TRBV7-3	.	TRBJ1-3	TGTGCCAGCAGCACAGGGTCCGGAAACACCATATATTTT	CASSTGSGNTIYF
TRBD2	TRBV27	.	TRBJ2-3	TGTGCCAGCAGTCGGGACTACCTCCCCCAGGGAGATACGCAGTATTTT	CASSRDYLPQGDTQYF
TRBD1	TRBV28	.	TRBJ1-5	TGTGCCAGCAGTTTAGAGACAGGGCCCGATCAGCCCCAGCATTTT	CASSLETGPDQPQHF
TRBD2	TRBV15	.	TRBJ2-7	TGTGCCACCAGCCGTCGGACTAGCGGGAGGGGGGACGAGCAGTACTTC	CATSRRTSGRGDEQYF
TRBD2	TRBV19	.	TRBJ2-2	TGTGCCAGTAGTATAAAAACTAGCGGGATTAACACCGGGGAGCTGTTTTTT	CASSIKTSGINTGELFF
.	TRBV7-9	once	TRBJ2-3	TGTGCCAGCACAAAGACCGGGATTACAGATACGCAGTATTTT	CASTKTGITDTQYF
.	TRBV9	.	TRBJ2-2	TGTGCCAGCAGCGTAAGCGGGAACACCGGGGAGCTGTTTTTT	CASSVSGNTGELFF
.	TRBV6-5	.	TRBJ1-2	TGTGCCAGCAGCCGTAGCCAGAGTTACTATGGCTACACCTTC	CASSRSQSYYGYTF
.	TRBV6-5	.	TRBJ2-1	TGTGCCAGCAGTTATTGGGGCTCCGACAATGAGCAGTTCTTC	CASSYWGSDNEQFF
.	TRBV29-1	.	TRBJ1-2	TGCAGCGTTGTAGGGCCCGGGGAGACTAACTATGGCTACACCTTC	CSVVGPGETNYGYTF
.	TRBV7-9	.	TRBJ2-7	TGTGCCAGCAGCTACCTGACTGAGCCCTACGAGCAGTACTTC	CASSYLTEPYEQYF
.	TRBV18	.	TRBJ2-5	TGTGCCAGCCTACGGGAGACCCAGTACTTC	CASLRETQYF
.	TRBV30	.	TRBJ2-1	TGTGCGTTGGAAGGTGAGAGGGTAAACAATGAGCAGTTCTTC	CALEGERVNNEQFF